This TCR beta chain came from a study of T cell responses to AZD1222 COVID-19 vaccine. General study points: Baseline seropositivity characterized only 5 or 6 AZD1222 recipients.

With respect to this clone: Its antigen is undetermined.

Libraries were prepared by immunoSEQ multiplex PCR; TCRdb keeps only in-frame clonotypes and omits some of them. The sample lists roughly 100,000 clones; roughly 87% were seen once. Trimming removed 4 bases from V and 7 bases from J, with 10 bases in between. CDR3 size: 13 residues. Germline CDR1 and CDR2: KGHDR and SFDVKD. The source was peripheral blood, collected on day 0 of AZD1222 vaccination. This TCR derives from an adult in good health. V usage is TRBV24-1 and J usage is TRBJ2-1; D not certain. The CDR3 sequence is CATSDPARNEQFF. The CDR3 nucleotides are TGTGCCACCAGTGACCCCGCCCGGAATGAGCAGTTCTTC.